This TCR beta chain was observed in a study of T cells after posttransplantation cyclophosphamide. To note about this clone: Its antigen is currently unknown.

Controls had myeloablative marrow grafts with methotrexate and calcineurin inhibitor, sampled at 1 year. Study-wide findings and caveats: After PTCy, TRB diversity resembled that of CNI/methotrexate controls. Donor CD8+ memory clones often dominated recipient blood repertoires at later times. Skin or GI-infiltrating T cells shared few TRB sequences with blood.

The repertoire was sequenced with immunoSEQ multiplex PCR; TCRdb's copy has only in-frame clones and lacks some. The sample yields 3,000 to 4,000 clones, 65% to 80% seen once. The TCR comes from a female patient in her 50s who received an allogeneic stem cell transplant from an unrelated donor, was CMV-positive, and had acute and chronic GVHD. Some T cells may possibly be graft donor cells. Sequenced material: PBMCs, taken after allogeneic stem cell transplant with calcineurin inhibitor and methotrexate.

The CDR3 bases are TGTGCCAGTAGTATAGCGAGGGACGAGCAGTACTTC. Its translation is CASSIARDEQYF. J is TRBJ2-7 and V is TRBV19; possible D gene TRBD2, 5 bases. CDR3 size: 12 residues. Trimming removed 1 base from V and 5 bases from J, with 6 bases in between. Germline V gives CDR1 LNHDA, CDR2 SQIVND (reference sequence).